Listed here are 27 T cell receptor beta chains from one sample, sequenced in a study of shared clonotypes between healthy human individuals. TCRdb's copy holds only in-frame clones and misses some; the assay was immunoSEQ multiplex PCR. The table lists almost 750,000 clones, approximately 72% of them singletons, with around 1.8% in the top ten. Material for sequencing was memory CD4+ T cells sorted from blood. Subset reported: CD45RA-negative fraction. The receptors come from a woman under 40 in good health.

The sample holds one count of this clone. Within the sample, other DNA sequences also encode this same CDR3. The chain employs TRBV2 and TRBJ2-7; D unclear. This CDR3 has 12 residues. The V end was cut by 5 bases, the J end by 1 base, with 6 bases between. Germline loops: CDR1 SNHLY, CDR2 FYNNEI. The CDR3 loop is CASSYRSYEQYF. The DNA for the CDR3 is TGTGCCAGCAGTTATCGTTCCTACGAGCAGTACTTC.

This chain uses TRBV6-1 with TRBJ1-1; D remains unclear. CDR3 length equals 14 residues. V was clipped by 6 bases and J by 2 bases, with 13 bases between them. The germline V gene has CDR1 MNHNS and CDR2 SASEGT. The CDR3 DNA reads TGTGCCAGCAGGGGAGCGACTGACAACACTGAAGCTTTCTTT. Residues: CASRGATDNTEAFF.

The chain recombines TRBV19 with TRBJ2-7; possibly TRBD1 or TRBD2 for D (5 bases each). V was clipped by 3 bases and J by 3 bases, with 18 bases between them. The length of the CDR3 is 16 residues. Germline CDR1 LNHDA, CDR2 SQIVND (reference sequence). The DNA of the CDR3 is TGTGCCAGTAGTATTGGAATGACACTTGGGGGCTACGAGCAGTACTTC. Amino acids: CASSIGMTLGGYEQYF.

V is TRBV7-2 and J is TRBJ2-3; 9 positions agree with TRBD2. This CDR3 contains 15 residues. V lost 3 bases to trimming and J lost 3 bases; unmatched junction nucleotides: 4. Germline V gene lookup returns CDR1 SGHTA and CDR2 FQGNSA. CDR3 sequence (DNA): TGTGCCAGCAGCTTTAGCGGGAGTGGGACAGATACGCAGTATTTT. The encoded protein is CASSFSGSGTDTQYF.

On this clone itself: Other DNA sequences in this sample translate to the same CDR3. The chain uses TRBV7-2 and TRBJ2-1; TRBD2 matches 8 bases. Trimming cost V 5 bases and J 0 bases; bases outside gene matches: 3. This CDR3 has 15 residues. From germline, CDR1 is SGHTA and CDR2 FQGNSA. In DNA, the CDR3 is TGTGCCAGCAGCCTGAGCGGGAGCTCCTACAATGAGCAGTTCTTC. It codes for CASSLSGSSYNEQFF.

CDR3 sequence (DNA): TGTGCCAGCAGTGAGACTAGCGGGAGCTCCTACGAGCAGTACTTC. Its translation is CASSETSGSSYEQYF. This chain connects TRBV25-1 to TRBJ2-7, with 12 bases that match TRBD2. Per the germline V gene, CDR1 is MGHDK and CDR2 is SYGVNS. CDR3 length: 15 amino acids. The trim removed 3 bases at V and 0 bases at J, leaving 0 bases unmatched.

The genes are TRBV28 and TRBJ1-3; D ambiguous. Germline-derived CDR1 and CDR2 are MDHEN and SYDVKM. The CDR3 has 12 residues. V was cut by 3 bases and J by 4 bases, with 4 bases left in between. CDR3: CASSLPGNTIYF. For the CDR3, the DNA is TGTGCCAGCAGTTTGCCAGGAAACACCATATATTTT.

A note on this clone: This specimen includes other DNA sequences encoding the same CDR3. J is TRBJ2-6 and V is TRBV6-5; D is ambiguous. Germline CDR1 MNHEY, CDR2 SVGAGI. CDR3 length: 16 amino acids. Trimming pared 0 bases from V and 0 bases from J, leaving 6 bases between. The CDR3 DNA reads as TGTGCCAGCAGTTACTCCTCAAGCTCTGGGGCCAACGTCCTGACTTTC. Encoded protein: CASSYSSSSGANVLTF.

This clone was observed a handful of times. This chain's CDR3 is CASSLEAHTGELFF. The CDR3 DNA follows: TGCGCCAGCAGCCTTGAGGCCCATACCGGGGAGCTGTTTTTT. The rearrangement links TRBV5-1 to TRBJ2-2; no definite D call. This CDR3 contains 14 residues. CDR1 is SGHRS and CDR2 is YFSETQ in the germline V gene. V lost 4 bases and J lost 5, with 12 bases in between.

The chain has TRBV28 and TRBJ2-1; D uncertain. The CDR3 covers 16 residues. Germline V CDR1 and CDR2: MDHEN, SYDVKM. Trimming left V 4 bases short and J 5 bases short, with 18 bases between. CDR3 nucleotides: TGTGCCAGCAGTTCACCATCCTCGATAGGGAACAATGAGCAGTTCTTC. Amino acids: CASSSPSSIGNNEQFF.

The V call is TRBV2, the J call TRBJ1-2, with unresolved D. In germline, CDR1 is SNHLY, CDR2 FYNNEI. The CDR3 has 11 residues. V lost 3 bases to trimming and J lost 7 bases, with 6 bases between them. In nucleotides, the CDR3 is TGTGCCAGCAGTGAGGTAGCTGGCTACACCTTC. Its translation: CASSEVAGYTF.

V and J are TRBV28 and TRBJ2-3, with 9 positions matching TRBD1. J gave up 3 bases and V 8 bases, and 6 bases lay outside the gene matches. CDR3 length equals 14 residues. The V gene's germline CDR1 is MDHEN and CDR2 SYDVKM. The CDR3 here is CASHVDRGTDTQYF. As DNA, the CDR3 is TGTGCCAGCCACGTGGACAGGGGTACAGATACGCAGTATTTT.

The V gene is TRBV4-1, the J gene TRBJ1-1; the D is unclear. Germline CDR1 MGHRA, CDR2 YSYEKL. V gave up 2 bases and J gave up 1 base, with 11 bases separating them. The CDR3 consists of 15 residues. CDR3 protein: CASSQTSIENTEAFF. CDR3 DNA sequence: TGCGCCAGCAGCCAAACCTCTATAGAGAACACTGAAGCTTTCTTT.

With respect to this clone: Other DNA sequences of this sample code for an identical CDR3. This chain links TRBV11-2 with TRBJ1-1, with a weak D call TRBD1 (5 bases). CDR1 SGHAT and CDR2 FQNNGV come from the germline V gene. The CDR3 loop spans 13 amino acids. V lost 5 bases and J lost 4, with 11 bases in between. The CDR3 coding sequence is TGTGCCAGCAGCCAGGGCGGGGGCACTGAAGCTTTCTTT. It codes for CASSQGGGTEAFF.

To note about this clone: A much larger clone lies one base from this, so it may be a read error. This sample also contains other DNA sequences that code for the same CDR3. The CDR3 DNA sequence: TGTGCCAGTAGTATACGAGATACGCAGTATTTT. Protein product: CASSIRDTQYF. The chain couples TRBV19 to TRBJ2-3; D not certain. CDR1 and CDR2 from the germline V gene are LNHDA and SQIVND (reference sequence). V lost 2 bases and J lost 5, with 2 bases in between. This CDR3 has 11 amino acids.

The V and J genes are TRBV7-9 and TRBJ2-7; D may correspond to TRBD1 or TRBD2 (5 bases each). This CDR3 contains 12 residues. Per germline, CDR1 SEHNR and CDR2 FQNEAQ (reference sequence). V shed 5 bases and J shed 6 bases, with 11 bases lying between them. The CDR3 nucleotides read TGTGCCAGCAGCAGGGACCTGGGCGAGCAGTACTTC. It yields the protein CASSRDLGEQYF.

This clone was seen many times. The chain is built from TRBV4-2 and TRBJ2-3; TRBD2 matches 8 bases. The germline CDR1 and CDR2 sequences are LGHNA and YNFKEQ. The CDR3 has 18 residues. Trimming removed 0 bases from V and 3 bases from J; junction bases left unmatched: 11. The CDR3 protein is CASSQERGAGDGTDTQYF. In DNA, the CDR3 is TGTGCCAGCAGCCAAGAAAGAGGAGCGGGAGATGGGACAGATACGCAGTATTTT.

This clone was counted between two and nine times. J is TRBJ1-1 and V is TRBV4-1; tentative D call: TRBD1 (6 bases). CDR1 is MGHRA, CDR2 YSYEKL, per germline. CDR3 length equals 13 residues. V lost 2 bases and J lost 10, with 14 bases in between. In DNA, the CDR3 is TGCGCCAGCAGCCAAAAGCTACAGGGTGGAGCTTTCTTT. Protein product: CASSQKLQGGAFF.

This clone has just one count. This sequence joins TRBV5-4 and TRBJ2-2, with D perhaps matching TRBD1 or TRBD2 (5 bases each). The germline V gene has CDR1 SGHNT and CDR2 YYREEE (reference sequence). The CDR3 has 17 amino acids. The V gene lost 0 bases and the J gene lost 6 bases, with 18 bases spanning the gap. CDR3 region: CASSLEKGSDGAGELFF. DNA of the CDR3: TGTGCCAGCAGCTTGGAAAAGGGGTCGGACGGGGCCGGGGAGCTGTTTTTT.

The sample holds one count of this clone. V usage is TRBV10-2 and J usage is TRBJ2-1, with unresolved D. The CDR3 is 15 amino acids. The V gene's germline CDR1 is WSHSY and CDR2 SAAADI. V lost 6 bases to trimming and J lost 8 bases, with 20 bases between them. For the CDR3, the DNA is TGCGCCAGCAGCCGCGGTCTCCTACTGATCGATGAGCAGTTCTTC. Its protein is CASSRGLLLIDEQFF.

As to this clone: One end of the junction is discordant with germline, which a read error may explain. This chain uses TRBV6-1 with TRBJ2-7; D not certain. Germline CDR1 reads MNHNS; CDR2 reads SASEGT. This CDR3 has 15 amino acids. This CDR3 reads CASSRAVGRSSEQYF. DNA of the CDR3: TGTGCCAGCAGTCGTGCGGTTGGACGGTCCTCCGAGCAGTACTTC.

This clone was recorded a few times. The V call is TRBV5-1, the J call TRBJ2-6, with 7 bases identical to TRBD1. With 5 bases clipped from V and 0 bases from J, the junction kept 2 bases outside the gene matches. The germline CDR1 and CDR2 sequences are SGHRS and YFSETQ. This CDR3 contains 15 residues. As DNA, the CDR3 is TGCGCCAGCAGGGGACAGAGCTCTGGGGCCAACGTCCTGACTTTC. It translates to CASRGQSSGANVLTF.

This sequence joins TRBV6-6 and TRBJ1-5; no reliable D call. Germline values: CDR1 MNHNY, CDR2 SVGAGI (reference sequence). CDR3 length: 16 amino acids. V lost 7 bases and J lost 5, with 21 bases in between. CDR3 residues: CASTPRGGFKDQPQHF. The CDR3 DNA is TGTGCCAGCACCCCGCGGGGAGGGTTTAAGGATCAGCCCCAGCATTTT.

J is TRBJ2-2 and V is TRBV7-2; no firm D call. Trimming removed 5 bases from V and 6 bases from J, with 7 bases in between. CDR1 is SGHTA, CDR2 FQGNSA, per germline. The CDR3 totals 12 residues. The CDR3 here is CASSQPPGELFF. The CDR3 DNA is TGTGCCAGCAGCCAACCCCCCGGGGAGCTGTTTTTT.

This chain links TRBV7-9 with TRBJ1-4, with D hard to call. V was clipped by 0 bases and J by 7 bases, with 6 bases between them. Germline V CDR1 and CDR2: SEHNR, FQNEAQ (reference sequence). This CDR3 region has 13 residues. DNA of the CDR3: TGTGCCAGCAGCTTAGCAGTGGGTGAAAAACTGTTTTTT. This translates into CASSLAVGEKLFF.

This chain uses TRBV28 with TRBJ2-3; 8 bases are a match to TRBD2. After removal of 8 bases from V and 2 bases from J, the junction contained 9 bases not matched to a gene. Germline V gives CDR1 MDHEN, CDR2 SYDVKM. The CDR3 runs 15 residues. This CDR3 reads CASRPAGAHTDTQYF. The CDR3 region has the DNA TGTGCCAGCCGCCCAGCGGGAGCGCACACAGATACGCAGTATTTT.

The V gene is TRBV19, the J gene TRBJ2-6; a possible D gene is TRBD1 (6 bases). The CDR3 spans 15 residues. Between the trimmed V and J ends, which lost 11 bases and 0 bases, there was a span of 14 bases. The germline V gene has CDR1 LNHDA and CDR2 SQIVND (reference sequence). The CDR3 DNA reads as TGTGCCTCCCGGACAGAAGGCTCTGGGGCCAACGTCCTGACTTTC. Its translation is CASRTEGSGANVLTF.